This T cell receptor beta chain was sequenced for a study of T cells in Graves' hyperthyroidism and ophthalmopathy (dated by TCRdb to between 2019 and 2020). In the study overall: Peripheral blood was sampled at the time of initial diagnosis, prior to any treatment. To identify distinguishing TCR V-J signatures, a discovery cohort of 95 to 100 patients was used, comprising 43 with Graves' ophthalmopathy and about 59 with stable Graves' hyperthyroidism. Prospective prediction of ophthalmopathy was tested in an independent validation cohort of under 20 hyperthyroidism patients and some 17 patients who later progressed to ophthalmopathy. The roughly 91 discovery patients were randomly divided into training and test sets at a 7:3 ratio. The study also compared thyroid tissue and blood T-cell repertoires from several Graves' hyperthyroidism patients. After sampling, hyperthyroidism patients received methimazole starting at 30 mg daily, and ophthalmopathy patients received high-dose intravenous methylprednisolone. The paper reports TCR Vbeta CDR3 sequencing of more than 120 peripheral blood samples: some 44 ophthalmopathy, under 80 hyperthyroidism and some 17 progressor patients. Study-level results and caveats: No statistical method was used to fix the sample size in advance, and group allocation was not hidden from the investigators. During validation, the model predicted progression to ophthalmopathy a median of around 6 months ahead of onset, with approximately 71% sensitivity and 72.22% specificity. In cross-validation, a model built on a 13 V-J signature told ophthalmopathy apart from stable hyperthyroidism with over 85% sensitivity and roughly 81% specificity, and in testing the same model reached 80%/75%. Most expanded thyroid clonotypes (frequency above 0.001) were also detected in blood, a finding suggesting that blood repertoires may reflect thyroid immune responses.

Stable Graves' hyperthyroidism was defined as no progression to ophthalmopathy during 18 months of follow-up. Hyperthyroidism patients were newly diagnosed, with disease duration under 2 months, and aged 18 to 65 years. Patients with uncontrolled infections, other autoimmune diseases, pregnancy or lactation were excluded. Diagnoses relied on clinical symptoms, serum thyroxine and TRAb, thyroid ultrasound and orbital computed tomography. PBMCs were separated from roughly 9.3 ml of fresh peripheral blood using Ficoll-Paque density gradient centrifugation. Total RNA was extracted with Trizol reagent, and quality was checked on an Agilent 2100 Bioanalyzer. As for this clonotype: Its antigen is still unknown. No base qualities exist here, and no much larger clone lies one base off it.

The TCR beta CDR3 regions were amplified from RNA transcripts. A first-round RT-PCR of the TCR CDR3 used the HTBI primer set with the Qiagen OneStep RT-PCR kit. A second multiplex PCR round built the libraries, followed by size selection and purification. The libraries were sequenced on an Illumina HiSeq2000 using paired-end 100 bp reads. Regarding the original processing steps: SOAPnuke was used to process the raw data, removing reads that contained adapters or uncalled bases, had a mean Phred below 15, or lacked an exact match to the constant primer or identifier. High-quality paired reads were merged using COPE v1.2.5, and each unique nucleotide sequence was defined as a clonotype. MiTCR v1.1 was used to align clonotypes to the IMGT TRBV, TRBD and TRBJ reference segments. The analysis included only V-J combinations with a frequency above 0.0001, which together covered around 99% of the repertoires. The TCS score was defined as the ratio of F50 (clonal expansion) to E x V (chaos), calculated using BLOSUM62-based TCRdist between CDR3 peptides within each V-J. Welch's t-statistics and random forest reduced 500 to 550 V-J features to roughly 13, which were used in a naive Bayes classifier (R e1071). In-frame beta chains were kept once TCRdb had trimmed the public reads at Q25 with fastp and called clones with MiXCR. Rows with one shared CDR3 protein collapse into an entry with the most common genes and DNA. The V and J calls and clone size come from TCRdb's table, not from the authors' own analysis. The sample has about 320,000 distinct CDR3 sequences on record, around 16% of them singletons. The leading ten clones occupy approximately 35% of the sample.

The CDR3 spans 15 residues, from the cysteine through the phenylalanine. The DNA shown is the 45-base CDR3, in frame from base 1. At the junction V is shortened by 0 bases and J by 5 bases, with 14 bases in between. The germline V gene sets CDR1 to SGHRS and CDR2 to YFSETQ. The specimen sequenced was blood. The clonotype originates from a man in his thirties or forties with Graves' hyperthyroidism. This chain is built from TRBV5-1 and TRBJ1-2, and perhaps TRBD1 as D gene, on 5 matching bases. The CDR3 in this case is CASSLAGGNPYGYTF. The nucleotide sequence reads TGCGCCAGCAGCTTGGCCGGGGGAAACCCTTATGGCTACACCTTC.